This T cell receptor beta chain was captured by sequencing in a study of control samples from healthy donors and cancer patients. Sequencing was performed with immunoSEQ multiplex PCR; in TCRdb, only in-frame clones are kept and a portion is missing. Of approximately 220,000 clones in the sample, about 95% were seen once. The source is a man aged 45 to 65 in good health. Sample: blood.

The CDR3 loop reads CASSPRRGRRETQYF. The CDR3 nucleotides are TGTGCCAGCAGCCCGAGGAGGGGGCGAAGGGAGACCCAGTACTTC. This chain connects TRBV28 to TRBJ2-5; D may be TRBD1 (7 bases). CDR3 length equals 15 residues. Trimming pared 6 bases from V and 5 bases from J, leaving 19 bases between. The germline gives CDR1 MDHEN, CDR2 SYDVKM.